This T cell receptor beta chain comes out of a study of T-cell memory formation after mild COVID-19 listed by TCRdb under 2021. Some background on the complete study: Most TCR sequence clusters were specific to one of the two donors. Longitudinal TCRalpha and TCRbeta repertoire sequencing tracked T-cell clones expanding and contracting after mild COVID-19 in a couple of donors. Two young, previously healthy adult volunteers, one female and one male, were included in the cohort.

Sequencing relied on an Illumina NovaSeq 6000. Using 5'RACE with constant-segment primers, TCRalpha and TCRbeta cDNA libraries were constructed, with sample barcodes and unique molecular identifiers added in the process. Trizol reagent was used to extract RNA from every sample. Library amplification was performed in two PCR steps, and a second sample barcode and Illumina TruSeq adapters were introduced in the second step. The libraries were sequenced on an Illumina NovaSeq using 2 x 150 bp paired-end reads. On the study's bioinformatics: With migec v1.2.7, reads were demultiplexed and then collapsed into UMI-guided consensus sequences. Using mixcr v2.1.11, the UMI consensuses were aligned to TRA and TRB V and J templates and assembled into clonotypes. Clonotypes were classified as expanded or contracted when called significant by both edgeR and NoisET, with noise models trained on biological replicates. For edgeR calls, the thresholds were a false discovery rate-adjusted p below 0.01 and a log2 fold-change of 1. PCA with hierarchical clustering of max-normalized trajectories of the 1000 most abundant clonotypes was used as exploratory dynamics analysis. The CD4 or CD8 phenotype of responding clones was assigned using the separately sequenced CD4+ and CD8+ repertoires. The public sequencing data were trimmed at Q25 with fastp and processed into clonotypes with MiXCR by TCRdb, which kept only in-frame beta chains. CDR3 protein duplicates are merged, each entry listing the most common genes and DNA. TCRdb's processing, not the authors', yielded these V and J calls. The sample table holds more than 450,000 distinct CDR3 sequences, of which under 20% were seen once. About 12% of the sample lies in the top ten.

General study outcomes and caveats: The study included only a couple of mild cases, and larger cohorts that include severe cases with pre-infection samples were judged to be necessary. SARS-CoV-2 specificity was not confirmed for the second-wave clones peaking on day 37. The detection of some responding clones in pre-infection memory suggests that pre-existing cross-reactive memory T cells joined the SARS-CoV-2 response. Balanced CD4/CD8 phenotypes were observed for clones contracting from day 15 to 85, whereas a bias towards CD4+ was observed for a second wave of clones expanding from day 15 to 37. Contracting CD4+ clones were located mainly in the CM and EM memory subsets, whereas CD8+ clones were found to be enriched in EMRA.

About this clonotype itself: What antigen it recognizes has not been identified. No per-base quality is available; no much larger clone lies one base away.

The CDR3 has 16 amino acids, counting the end cysteine and phenylalanine. Here the CDR3 DNA is all that survives: 48 bases in frame from base 1. From a lookup of the germline V gene (reference sequence), CDR1 and CDR2 are SGHKS and YYEKEE. V sheds 4 bases and J sheds 7 bases, leaving 24 bases between their ends. Ficoll-Paque density gradient centrifugation was the method used to isolate PBMCs. The specimen sequenced was PBMCs or a T cell subset sorted from them (not recorded which). Recombination linked TRBV5-5 to TRBJ2-7; the D segment could be TRBD1, given 5 matching bases. This sequence originates from an adult woman who had mild COVID-19 (a few samples of this study predate the infection). The sample titles of this study are shuffled in the database, so cell type and time point are left out; the donor was told from shared clones. At the DNA level, the sequence is TGTGCCAGCAGCATCCAGCTCGGGTTCGGAAGGGGAGAGCAGTACTTC. This is translated as CASSIQLGFGRGEQYF.